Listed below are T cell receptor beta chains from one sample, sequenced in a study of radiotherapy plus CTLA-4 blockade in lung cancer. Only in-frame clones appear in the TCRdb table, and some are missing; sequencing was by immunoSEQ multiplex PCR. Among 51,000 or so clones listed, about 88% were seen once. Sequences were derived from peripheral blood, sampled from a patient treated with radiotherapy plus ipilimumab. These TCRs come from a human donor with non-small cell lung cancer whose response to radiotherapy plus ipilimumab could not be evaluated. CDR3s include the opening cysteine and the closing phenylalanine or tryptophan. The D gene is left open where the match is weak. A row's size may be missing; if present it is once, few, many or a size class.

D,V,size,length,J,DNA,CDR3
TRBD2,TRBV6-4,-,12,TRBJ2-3,TGTGCCAGCCAGCGGGAGGGAGATACGCAGTATTTT,CASQREGDTQYF
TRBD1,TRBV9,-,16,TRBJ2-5,TGTGCCAGCAGCGTAGGGGACAGGGGGCTCTGGGAGACCCAGTACTTC,CASSVGDRGLWETQYF
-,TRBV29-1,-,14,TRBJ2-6,TGCAGCGTTGGAACAGGGTCTGGGGCCAACGTCCTGACTTTC,CSVGTGSGANVLTF
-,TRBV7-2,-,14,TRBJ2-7,TGTGCCAGCAGCCCAGGGTACCAATCCTACGAGCAGTACTTC,CASSPGYQSYEQYF
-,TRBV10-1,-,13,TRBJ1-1,TGCGCCAGCAGTGACCCACAGTCCACTGAAGCTTTCTTT,CASSDPQSTEAFF
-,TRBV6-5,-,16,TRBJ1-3,TGTGCCAGCAGTTACTCTGGCAGGAACTCTGGAAACACCATATATTTT,CASSYSGRNSGNTIYF
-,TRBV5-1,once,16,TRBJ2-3,TGCGCCAGCAGCCTTCGACAGTCCCTCGGCACAGATACGCAGTATTTT,CASSLRQSLGTDTQYF
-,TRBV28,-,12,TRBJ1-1,TGTGCCAGCAGTTTACCAAACACTGAAGCTTTCTTT,CASSLPNTEAFF
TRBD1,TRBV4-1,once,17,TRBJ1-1,TGCGCCAGCAGCCAAGTGGGACAGGGGGCTTCATGGGGGAGAGCTTTCTTT,CASSQVGQGASWGRAFF
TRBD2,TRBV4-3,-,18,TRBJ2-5,TGCGCCAGCAGCCAAGACCTAGCGGGAGGGTGGGGCCAAGAGACCCAGTACTTC,CASSQDLAGGWGQETQYF
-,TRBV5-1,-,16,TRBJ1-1,TGCGCCAGCAGCTTGGGGACGGGGCTCGGGGGGACTGAAGCTTTCTTT,CASSLGTGLGGTEAFF
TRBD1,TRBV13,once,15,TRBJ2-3,TGTGCCAGCAGTGCGGGACAGGTTTGGGCAGATACGCAGTATTTT,CASSAGQVWADTQYF
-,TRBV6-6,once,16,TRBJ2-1,TGTGCCAGCAGTTACTCGAGATGGGGCCCATCCAATGAGCAGTTCTTC,CASSYSRWGPSNEQFF
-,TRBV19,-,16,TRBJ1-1,TGTGCCAGTAGTTCCGGGACTCACCAGATGAACACTGAAGCTTTCTTT,CASSSGTHQMNTEAFF
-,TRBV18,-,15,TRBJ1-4,TGTGCCAGCTCATCTACAGTGCAAACTAATGAAAAACTGTTTTTT,CASSSTVQTNEKLFF
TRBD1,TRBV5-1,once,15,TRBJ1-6,TGCGCCAGCAGCTTCGATGGACAGGGGAATTCACCCCTCCACTTT,CASSFDGQGNSPLHF
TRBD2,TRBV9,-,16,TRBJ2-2,TGTGCCAGCAGCGTCTCCTGGCGGGGGGACACCGGGGAGCTGTTTTTT,CASSVSWRGDTGELFF
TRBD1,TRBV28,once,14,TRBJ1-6,TGTGCCAGCAGCCCCGGGACAGGCGTTTCACCCCTCCACTTT,CASSPGTGVSPLHF
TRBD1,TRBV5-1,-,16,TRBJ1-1,TGCGCCAGCAGCTTTGGGACAGTAGGGCCCAGCTCTGAAGCTTTCTTT,CASSFGTVGPSSEAFF
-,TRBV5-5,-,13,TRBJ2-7,TGTGCCAGCAGCTTGTCTCGGCCTACGGAGGTGTACTTC,CASSLSRPTEVYF
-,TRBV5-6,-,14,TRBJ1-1,TGTGCCAGCAGCTTGGATTGGCAGTCATACGAAGCTTTCTTT,CASSLDWQSYEAFF
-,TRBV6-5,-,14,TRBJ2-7,TGTGCCAGCAGCCGGGGGGCGGGGGCCTACGAGCAGTACTTC,CASSRGAGAYEQYF
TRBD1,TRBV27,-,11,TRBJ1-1,TGTGCCAGCAGTGGACAGGGTGAAGCTTTCTTT,CASSGQGEAFF
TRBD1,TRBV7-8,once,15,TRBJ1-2,TGTGCCAGCAGCTCCAGACAGGGTCTGGATTATGGCTACACCTTC,CASSSRQGLDYGYTF
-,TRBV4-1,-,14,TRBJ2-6,TGCGCCAGCAGCCCTAGCTCTGGGGCCAACGTCCTGACTTTC,CASSPSSGANVLTF
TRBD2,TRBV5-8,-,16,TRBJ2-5,TGTGCCAGCAGCGTCGGGGGGGCTCTGTACCAAGAGACCCAGTACTTC,CASSVGGALYQETQYF
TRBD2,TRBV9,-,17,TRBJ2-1,TGTGCCAGCAGCGAGAACCTGGGACTAGCGGGGATCAATGAGCAGTTCTTC,CASSENLGLAGINEQFF
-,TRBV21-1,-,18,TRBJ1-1,TGTGCCAGCAGCAAAGAGGTCGGAGGGGACCTCATGAACACTGAAGCTTTCTTT,CASSKEVGGDLMNTEAFF
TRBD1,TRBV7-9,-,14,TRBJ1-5,TGTGCCAGCAGCCCGGGACAGGCGTTTCAGCCCCAGCATTTT,CASSPGQAFQPQHF
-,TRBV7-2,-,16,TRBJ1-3,TGTGCCAGCAGCTTATCGTCCGCACGCGTGGGAAACACCATATATTTT,CASSLSSARVGNTIYF
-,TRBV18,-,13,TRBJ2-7,TGTGCCAGCTCCCTTCAGTCAACCTACGAGCAGTACTTC,CASSLQSTYEQYF
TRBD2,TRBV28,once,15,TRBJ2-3,TGTGCCAGCAGCTCACCCCCGGGAGGGCGGGATACGCAGTATTTT,CASSSPPGGRDTQYF
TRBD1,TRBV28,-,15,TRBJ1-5,TGTGCCAGCAGTTCTCAGGGGGCTGAAGATCAGCCCCAGCATTTT,CASSSQGAEDQPQHF
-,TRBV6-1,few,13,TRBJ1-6,TGTGCCAGCAAGGCGGGCCTGCAGTCACCCCTCCACTTT,CASKAGLQSPLHF
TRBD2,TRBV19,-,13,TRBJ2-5,TGTGCCAGTAACCCCAGCGGGATCGAGACCCAGTACTTC,CASNPSGIETQYF
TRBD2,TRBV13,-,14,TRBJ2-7,TGTGCCAGCAGCTTGGGACTAGCGGGAGGGCCGGAGCACTTC,CASSLGLAGGPEHF
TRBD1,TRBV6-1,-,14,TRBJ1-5,TGTGCCAGCAGTGGACAGGGTGGCAATCAGCCCCAGCATTTT,CASSGQGGNQPQHF
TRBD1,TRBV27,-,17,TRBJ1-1,TGTGCCAGCAGAAGGGCGGACAGGTTGGGTATGAACACTGAAGCTTTCTTT,CASRRADRLGMNTEAFF
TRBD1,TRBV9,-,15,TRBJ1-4,TGTGCCAGCAGCGTGACAGGGGCAGGTGGTGAAAAACTGTTTTTT,CASSVTGAGGEKLFF
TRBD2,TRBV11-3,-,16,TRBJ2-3,TGTGCCAGCAGCTTAAGGCTAGCGGGAGGGCCAGACACGCAGTATTTT,CASSLRLAGGPDTQYF
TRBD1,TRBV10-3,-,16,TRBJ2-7,TGTGCCATCAGTGACCCCGGACAGGGGGCTTCCTACGAGCAGTACTTC,CAISDPGQGASYEQYF
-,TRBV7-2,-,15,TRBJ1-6,TGTGCCAGCAGCTTATATCGGACAGAGAATTCACCCCTCCACTTT,CASSLYRTENSPLHF
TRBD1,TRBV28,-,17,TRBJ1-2,TGTGCCAGCAGGGGGACAGGGGGGACTGGCCCTAACTATGGCTACACCTTC,CASRGTGGTGPNYGYTF
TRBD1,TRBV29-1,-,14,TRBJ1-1,TGCAGCGTTGTTCGAGACAGGGTGGGCACTGAAGCTTTCTTT,CSVVRDRVGTEAFF
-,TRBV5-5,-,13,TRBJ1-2,TGTGCCAGCAGCTTGGGCGGGGGCGGTGGCTACACCTTC,CASSLGGGGGYTF
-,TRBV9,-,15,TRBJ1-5,TGTGCCAGCAGCGTAGGGGACTATAGCAATCAGCCCCAGCATTTT,CASSVGDYSNQPQHF
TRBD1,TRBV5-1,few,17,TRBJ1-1,TGCGCCAGCAGCATCCGACAGGGAAGGGGGTTAGGCACTGAAGCTTTCTTT,CASSIRQGRGLGTEAFF